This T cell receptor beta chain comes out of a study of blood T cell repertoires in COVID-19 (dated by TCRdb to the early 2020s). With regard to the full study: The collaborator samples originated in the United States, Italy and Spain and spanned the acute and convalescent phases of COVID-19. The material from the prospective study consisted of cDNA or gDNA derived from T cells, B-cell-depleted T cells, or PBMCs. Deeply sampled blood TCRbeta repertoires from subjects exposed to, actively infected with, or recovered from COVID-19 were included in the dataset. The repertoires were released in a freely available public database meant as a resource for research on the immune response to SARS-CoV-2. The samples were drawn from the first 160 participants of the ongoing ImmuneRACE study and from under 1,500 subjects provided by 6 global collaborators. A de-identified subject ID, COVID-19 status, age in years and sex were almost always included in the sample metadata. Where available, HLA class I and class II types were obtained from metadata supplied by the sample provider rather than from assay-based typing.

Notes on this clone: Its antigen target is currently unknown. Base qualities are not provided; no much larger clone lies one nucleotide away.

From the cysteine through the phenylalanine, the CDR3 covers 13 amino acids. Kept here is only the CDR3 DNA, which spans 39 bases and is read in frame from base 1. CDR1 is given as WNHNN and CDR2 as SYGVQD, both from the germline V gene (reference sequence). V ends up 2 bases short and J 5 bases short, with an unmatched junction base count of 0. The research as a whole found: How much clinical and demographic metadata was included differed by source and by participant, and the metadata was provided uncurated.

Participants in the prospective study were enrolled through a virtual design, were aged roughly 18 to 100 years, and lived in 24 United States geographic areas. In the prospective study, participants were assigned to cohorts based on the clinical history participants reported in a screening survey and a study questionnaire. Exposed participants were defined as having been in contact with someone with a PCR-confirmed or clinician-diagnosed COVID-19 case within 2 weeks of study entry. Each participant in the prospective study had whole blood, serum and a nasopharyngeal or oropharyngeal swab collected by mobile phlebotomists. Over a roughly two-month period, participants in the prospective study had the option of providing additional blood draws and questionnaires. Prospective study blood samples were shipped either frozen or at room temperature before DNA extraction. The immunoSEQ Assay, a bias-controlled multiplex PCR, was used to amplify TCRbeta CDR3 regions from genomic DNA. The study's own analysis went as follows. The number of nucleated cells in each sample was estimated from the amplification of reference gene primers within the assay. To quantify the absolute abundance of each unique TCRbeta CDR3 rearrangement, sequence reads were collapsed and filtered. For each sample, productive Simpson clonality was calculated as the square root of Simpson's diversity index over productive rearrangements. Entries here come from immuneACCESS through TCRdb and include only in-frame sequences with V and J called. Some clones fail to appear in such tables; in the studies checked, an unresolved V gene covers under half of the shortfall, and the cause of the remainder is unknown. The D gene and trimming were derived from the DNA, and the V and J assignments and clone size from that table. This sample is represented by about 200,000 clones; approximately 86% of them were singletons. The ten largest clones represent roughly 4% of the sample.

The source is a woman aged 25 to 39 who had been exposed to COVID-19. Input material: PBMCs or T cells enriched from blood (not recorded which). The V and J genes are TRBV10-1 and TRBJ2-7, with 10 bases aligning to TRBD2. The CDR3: CASSELAGDEQYF. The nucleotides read TGCGCCAGCAGTGAGCTAGCGGGGGACGAGCAGTACTTC.